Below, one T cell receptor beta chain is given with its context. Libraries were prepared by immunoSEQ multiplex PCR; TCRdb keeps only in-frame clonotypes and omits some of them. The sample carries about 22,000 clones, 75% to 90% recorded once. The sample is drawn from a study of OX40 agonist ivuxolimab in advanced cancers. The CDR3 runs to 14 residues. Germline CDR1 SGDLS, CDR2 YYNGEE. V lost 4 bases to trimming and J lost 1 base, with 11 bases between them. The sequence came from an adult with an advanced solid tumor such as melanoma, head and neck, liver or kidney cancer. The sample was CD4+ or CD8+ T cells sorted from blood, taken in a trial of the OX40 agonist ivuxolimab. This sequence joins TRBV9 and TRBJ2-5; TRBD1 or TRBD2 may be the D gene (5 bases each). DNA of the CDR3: TGTGCCAGCAGCCCCGGGACGGCCCAAGAGACCCAGTACTTC. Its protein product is CASSPGTAQETQYF.